Included here is one T cell receptor beta chain sequence, with context. V shed 4 bases and J 2 bases; nucleotides not matched to a gene: 4. The germline V gene encodes CDR1 ENHRY and CDR2 SYGVKD. This CDR3 spans 14 amino acids. This specimen comes from a study of blood T cell repertoires in COVID-19. The wider study: There were acute and convalescent COVID-19 samples, and they came from the United States, Italy and Spain. In each case, the material was cDNA or gDNA derived from T cells, B-cell-depleted T cells, or PBMCs.

Data came from immunoSEQ multiplex PCR; TCRdb stores just in-frame clones and leaves some out. Here the sample spans 280,000 or so clones, approximately 86% being singletons. J is TRBJ1-1 and V is TRBV10-3; 7 nucleotides align to TRBD1. The TCR was taken from a young woman who had recovered from COVID-19. The material sequenced was peripheral blood. Here the CDR3 reads CAISAWTGNTEAFF. CDR3 coding DNA: TGTGCCATCAGTGCATGGACAGGAAACACTGAAGCTTTCTTT.